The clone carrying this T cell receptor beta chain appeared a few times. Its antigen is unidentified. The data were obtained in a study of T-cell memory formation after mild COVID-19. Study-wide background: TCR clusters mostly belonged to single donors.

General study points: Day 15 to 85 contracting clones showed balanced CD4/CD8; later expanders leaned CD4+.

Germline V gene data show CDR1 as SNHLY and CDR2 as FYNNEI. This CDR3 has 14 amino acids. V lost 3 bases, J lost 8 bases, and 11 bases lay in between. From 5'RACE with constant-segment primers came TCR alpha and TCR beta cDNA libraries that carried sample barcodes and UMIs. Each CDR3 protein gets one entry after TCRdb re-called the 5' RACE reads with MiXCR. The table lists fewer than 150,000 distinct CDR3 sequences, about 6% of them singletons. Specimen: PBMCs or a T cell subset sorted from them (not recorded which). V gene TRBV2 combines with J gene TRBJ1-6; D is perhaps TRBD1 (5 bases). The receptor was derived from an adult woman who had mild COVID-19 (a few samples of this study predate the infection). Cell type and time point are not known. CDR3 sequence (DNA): TGTGCCAGCAGTGACCGGGGCGATTATTCACCCCTCCACTTT. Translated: CASSDRGDYSPLHF.